The 3 T cell receptor beta chains below were found in one sample sequenced in a study of tissue T cells after allogeneic stem cell transplantation. Some clones are missing from TCRdb's copy, which holds only in-frame ones; the method was immunoSEQ multiplex PCR. The data show some 25,000 clones, about 90% seen once. The sequenced sample was blood, obtained before transplantation. These TCRs come from a male donor older than 55 who later had graft-versus-host disease after an allogeneic stem cell transplant.

This sequence joins TRBV9 and TRBJ2-1, with D perhaps assigned TRBD1 or TRBD2 (5 bases each). The V end was cut by 1 base, the J end by 6 bases, with 14 bases between. This CDR3 contains 15 residues. Per the germline V gene, CDR1 is SGDLS and CDR2 is YYNGEE. The CDR3 is CASSVSSSGGNEQFF. The CDR3 DNA reads as TGTGCCAGCAGCGTAAGCAGCTCTGGGGGCAATGAGCAGTTCTTC.

Notes on this clone: The junction departs from the called germline gene at one end, perhaps through a read error. The chain has TRBV6-2 or TRBV6-3 and TRBJ2-7, with a tentative D call TRBD2 (5 bases). This CDR3 is 17 amino acids long. Germline lookup yields CDR1 MNHEY and CDR2 SVGEGT. The CDR3 nucleotides are TGTGCCAGCAGTGACTCAAACAGAGGAGGACCGGGGAGTAAGGAGTACTTC. It specifies CASSDSNRGGPGSKEYF.

This CDR3 reads CASSYTSNYGYTF. CDR3 sequence (DNA): TGTGCCAGCAGTTACACTTCTAACTATGGCTACACCTTC. The gene calls are TRBV6-5 and TRBJ1-2; D gene unclear. V lost 2 bases to trimming and J lost 0 bases, with 4 bases between them. CDR1 MNHEY and CDR2 SVGAGI come from the germline V gene. The CDR3 is made up of 13 amino acids.